Each of the 23 T cell receptor beta chains below was sequenced from the same sample in a study of control samples from healthy donors and cancer patients. Only in-frame clones appear in the TCRdb table, and some are missing; sequencing was by immunoSEQ multiplex PCR. The table shows some 73,000 clones, with about 93% occurring only once. Source material: blood. Every receptor here comes from a woman between 40 and 55 years old in good health.

The chain combines TRBV7-9 with TRBJ2-1; TRBD2 agrees at 10 bases. The CDR3 loop spans 17 amino acids. Germline CDR1 and CDR2: SEHNR and FQNEAQ (reference sequence). V trimming: 5 bases; J trimming: 8 bases; junction bases outside the gene matches: 15. CDR3 sequence: CASSLPGGSGRPHEQFF. CDR3 nucleotides: TGTGCCAGCAGCCTTCCAGGAGGTAGCGGGAGGCCCCATGAGCAGTTCTTC.

This chain links TRBV9 with TRBJ1-3; TRBD1 is a possible D gene (5 bases). CDR3 length: 15 amino acids. The ends were cut back, 0 bases at V and 4 bases at J, with 11 bases in the middle. Germline CDR1 and CDR2: SGDLS and YYNGEE. In nucleotides, the CDR3 is TGTGCCAGCAGCGTAGGTCGGGGGGGAGGAAACACCATATATTTT. It codes for CASSVGRGGGNTIYF. The full variable domain, with the rest looked up from reference TRBV9 and TRBJ1-3, is DSGVTQTPKHLITATGQRVTLRCSPRSGDLSVYWYQQSLDQGLQFLIQYYNGEERAKGNILERFSAQQFPDLHSELNLSSLELGDSALYFCASSVGRGGGNTIYFGEGSWLTVV.

Regarding this clone: Other DNA sequences in this sample translate to the same CDR3. V usage is TRBV29-1 and J usage is TRBJ1-1; 11 nucleotides line up with TRBD1. The CDR3 runs 13 residues. The germline V gene has CDR1 SQVTM and CDR2 ANQGSEA. Trimming removed 6 bases from V and 5 bases from J; junction bases left unmatched: 5. The CDR3 is CSVGTGGGTEAFF. The DNA for the CDR3 is TGCAGCGTGGGGACAGGGGGAGGAACTGAAGCTTTCTTT.

The chain joins TRBV6-1 to TRBJ1-3, with D maybe TRBD1 (5 bases). The CDR3 contains 16 residues. Trimming stripped 0 bases from V and 2 bases from J, with 11 bases between. Per germline, CDR1 MNHNS and CDR2 SASEGT. CDR3: CASSEAAQGAGNTIYF. DNA of the CDR3: TGTGCCAGCAGTGAAGCGGCGCAGGGAGCTGGAAACACCATATATTTT.

The rearrangement links TRBV5-8 to TRBJ2-7; TRBD1 matches 7 bases. The CDR3 totals 14 residues. The germline gives CDR1 SGHTS, CDR2 YDEGEE. J was trimmed by 3 bases and V by 4 bases; bases with no gene match: 7. The CDR3 coding sequence is TGTGCCAGCAGCCCGGTCGGGACAGACTACGAGCAGTACTTC. Protein product: CASSPVGTDYEQYF.

V gene TRBV7-6 combines with J gene TRBJ2-7, with 8 bases lining up with TRBD1. The CDR3 contains 14 residues. Germline V CDR1 and CDR2: SGHVS, FNYEAQ. V lost 6 bases, J lost 3 bases, and 7 bases stayed unmatched. Written as DNA, the CDR3 is TGTGCCAGCAGTCGAAACGACAGGGGCTACGAGCAGTACTTC. Its translation: CASSRNDRGYEQYF.

This clone has just one count. V is TRBV7-6 and J is TRBJ1-1; D may be TRBD1 (6 bases). From germline, CDR1 is SGHVS and CDR2 FNYEAQ. There are 16 residues in the CDR3. Trimming left V 5 bases short and J 3 bases short, with 19 bases between. The CDR3 sequence: CASSPGGGLIDTEAFF. The CDR3 bases are TGTGCCAGCAGCCCCGGGGGGGGGCTAATTGACACTGAAGCTTTCTTT.

The chain is built from TRBV28 and TRBJ1-5, with 9 nucleotides matching TRBD1. The junction had 6 bases not matched to a gene; V was cut back by 6 bases and J by 6 bases. The germline CDR1 and CDR2 sequences are MDHEN and SYDVKM. The CDR3 totals 14 residues. CDR3 sequence reads: CASSPGTGSQPQHF. CDR3 coding DNA: TGTGCCAGCAGCCCCGGGACAGGGTCTCAGCCCCAGCATTTT.

This chain uses TRBV10-1 with TRBJ2-5; 9 bases fit TRBD2. Germline values: CDR1 WNHNN, CDR2 SYGVQD (reference sequence). The CDR3 is 15 residues long. Unmatched junction bases numbered 10, after V lost 9 bases and J lost 2 bases. The CDR3: CARNQREAIQETQYF. CDR3 sequence (DNA): TGCGCCAGGAATCAGCGGGAGGCCATTCAAGAGACCCAGTACTTC.

The CDR3 region has the DNA TGCGCCAGCAGCCGTAACAGGGACACCGGGGAGCTGTTTTTT. Translated, it gives CASSRNRDTGELFF. The chain carries TRBV5-1 and TRBJ2-2; a weak D match, TRBD1 (6 bases). V dropped 4 bases and J dropped 3 bases, with 10 bases sitting between them. Germline V gives CDR1 SGHRS, CDR2 YFSETQ. This CDR3 contains 14 residues.

This sequence joins TRBV12-3 or TRBV12-4 and TRBJ1-1; D is perhaps TRBD1 (6 bases). The V end lost 6 bases, the J end lost 3 bases, and 8 bases lay between the germline ends. This CDR3 has 12 residues. CDR3 sequence reads: CASRSGDTEAFF. The CDR3 coding sequence is TGTGCCAGCAGATCAGGGGACACTGAAGCTTTCTTT.

The chain recombines TRBV7-2 with TRBJ2-1; D assignment may be TRBD1 or TRBD2 (6 bases each). Germline lookup yields CDR1 SGHTA and CDR2 FQGNSA. Deletions cut 2 bases from V and 3 bases from J, with 17 bases between. CDR3 length: 17 residues. The CDR3, as DNA: TGTGCCAGCAGCTTAATCCGGGGGCCCACCCGCTACAATGAGCAGTTCTTC. Translation gives CASSLIRGPTRYNEQFF.

This chain uses TRBV6-6 with TRBJ1-1; maybe TRBD1 (5 bases). This CDR3 region has 14 residues. V was cut by 7 bases and J by 3 bases, with 15 bases left in between. CDR1 and CDR2 from the germline V gene are MNHNY and SVGAGI (reference sequence). CDR3 region: CASNPGGGDTEAFF. CDR3 sequence (DNA): TGTGCCAGCAATCCCGGGGGTGGGGACACTGAAGCTTTCTTT.

The CDR3 region has the DNA TGTGCCAGCACCCCCAGGGAGGGAACAGATACGCAGTATTTT. This codes for CASTPREGTDTQYF. The chain couples TRBV5-5 to TRBJ2-3; the match to TRBD2 covers 7 bases. CDR1 and CDR2 from the germline V gene are SGHKS and YYEKEE (reference sequence). The V gene end was trimmed by 6 bases and the J gene end by 3 bases; junction bases not matched to a gene: 7. This CDR3 is built from 14 residues.

The chain uses TRBV3-1 (or the pseudogene TRBV3-2) and TRBJ2-1; D not certain. V lost 0 bases, J lost 0 bases, and 9 bases lay in between. This CDR3 region has 16 residues. The germline gives CDR1 LGHDT, CDR2 YNNKEL (reference sequence). The CDR3 DNA reads as TGTGCCAGCAGCCAAGATACATTTAGCTCCTACAATGAGCAGTTCTTC. It is translated as CASSQDTFSSYNEQFF.

The gene calls are TRBV10-3 and TRBJ2-2, with 12 bases lining up with TRBD1. Germline lookup yields CDR1 ENHRY and CDR2 SYGVKD. This CDR3 is built from 16 residues. J lost 6 bases, V lost 4 bases, and 6 bases had no gene match. This CDR3 is CAISGTGTGGSGELFF. DNA of the CDR3: TGTGCCATCAGTGGGACGGGGACAGGGGGCTCCGGGGAGCTGTTTTTT.

The chain combines TRBV6-2 or TRBV6-3 with TRBJ2-7, with D perhaps TRBD1 or TRBD2 (5 bases each). The germline V gene encodes CDR1 MNHEY and CDR2 SVGEGT. This CDR3 region has 14 residues. Deletions cut 2 bases from V and 1 base from J, with 9 bases between. CDR3 bases: TGTGCCAGCAGTTACGAAGAGGGGTCCTACGAGCAGTACTTC. It encodes CASSYEEGSYEQYF.

The J gene is TRBJ1-2, the V gene TRBV4-2; D is undetermined. Germline CDR1 LGHNA, CDR2 YNFKEQ. V was shortened by 1 base and J by 7 bases, with 7 bases between the two germline ends. This CDR3 region has 12 residues. The CDR3, as DNA: TGTGCCAGCAGCCAAGCTGGGGTTGGCTACACCTTC. Amino acid sequence: CASSQAGVGYTF.

This chain joins TRBV5-1 and TRBJ2-2, with TRBD2 matching over 13 bases. Germline V CDR1 and CDR2: SGHRS, YFSETQ. The V segment lost 7 bases and the J segment 0 bases; nucleotides outside the gene matches: 6. CDR3 length: 17 residues. The CDR3 sequence is CASGILAGGPNTGELFF. The CDR3 region has the DNA TGCGCCAGCGGTATACTAGCGGGAGGGCCGAACACCGGGGAGCTGTTTTTT.

The chain employs TRBV4-2 and TRBJ2-7; no firm D call. The CDR3 is 13 amino acids. With 0 bases removed from V and 4 bases from J, the gap between germline ends came to 7 bases. Germline values: CDR1 LGHNA, CDR2 YNFKEQ. The CDR3 DNA follows: TGTGCCAGCAGCCAAGATTCTACATACGAGCAGTACTTC. This codes for CASSQDSTYEQYF.

The V and J genes are TRBV28 and TRBJ1-3; 7 bases agree with TRBD1. This CDR3 contains 14 residues. The ends lost 3 bases at V and 3 bases at J; junction bases unmatched: 2. CDR1 and CDR2 (germline): MDHEN, SYDVKM. In nucleotides, the CDR3 is TGTGCCAGCAGTTTCGACAGGGTTGGAAACACCATATATTTT. Translation: CASSFDRVGNTIYF.

V is TRBV21-1 and J is TRBJ1-2; the DNA was not compared with TRBD1, the D call given in the table. TRBV21-1 is designated a pseudogene. The CDR3 is 18 amino acids. The CDR3 protein is CASSDPPGQGVSNYGYTF. The CDR3 bases are TGTGCCAGCAGCGACCCTCCGGGACAGGGAGTATCTAACTATGGCTACACCTTC.

The J gene is TRBJ1-2, the V gene TRBV7-2; D is unclear. The CDR3 length is 12 residues. Germline values: CDR1 SGHTA, CDR2 FQGNSA. The V and J ends lost 2 bases and 0 bases respectively, with 1 base between them. The CDR3: CASSLSNYGYTF. The CDR3 nucleotides read TGTGCCAGCAGCTTATCTAACTATGGCTACACCTTC.